The clone carrying this TCR beta chain was observed a single time. Its target is unknown. CDR3 size: 15 residues. Germline V gene data show CDR1 as SNHLY and CDR2 as FYNNEI. V was cut by 3 bases and J by 0 bases, with 10 bases left in between. This entry belongs to a study of blood T cells in healthy people across ages. Samples each had at least 5.5 micrograms of total RNA extracted. General study points: Greater diversity and more naive CD4+ cells were seen in long-lived donors than in aged donors. Any changes in expanded clonotypes were possibly confounded, as donor CMV status remained unknown.

Together with a sample-barcoded 5' primer, a J-beta primer mix was included in a second PCR lasting roughly 6 to 12 cycles. TCRdb passed the 5' RACE reads through MiXCR, listing each CDR3 protein once. Here the sample spans some 670,000 distinct CDR3 sequences, under 65% being singletons. The chain is built from TRBV2 and TRBJ2-3; TRBD1 might be the D (5 bases). The specimen was blood. The clonotype was recovered from a woman of 80 years or more in good health. In DNA form, the CDR3 reads TGTGCCAGCAGTGATCGGGCAGGGAGCACAGATACGCAGTATTTT. It codes for CASSDRAGSTDTQYF.